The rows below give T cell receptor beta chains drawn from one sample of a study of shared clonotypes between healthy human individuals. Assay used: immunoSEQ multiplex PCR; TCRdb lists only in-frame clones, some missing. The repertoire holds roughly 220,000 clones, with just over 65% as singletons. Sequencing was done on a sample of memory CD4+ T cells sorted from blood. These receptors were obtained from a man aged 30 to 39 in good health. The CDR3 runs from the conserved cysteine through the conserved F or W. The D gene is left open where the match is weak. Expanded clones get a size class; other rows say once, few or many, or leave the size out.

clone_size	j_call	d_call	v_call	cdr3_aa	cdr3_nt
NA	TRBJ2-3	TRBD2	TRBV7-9	CASSQGLAGMDTQYF	TGTGCCAGCAGCCAAGGACTAGCGGGAATGGATACGCAGTATTTT
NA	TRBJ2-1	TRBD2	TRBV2	CASSEEREGPNAFF	TGTGCCAGCAGTGAGGAACGGGAGGGCCCCAACGCGTTCTTC
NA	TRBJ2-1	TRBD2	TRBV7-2	CASSLWASGHNEQFF	TGTGCCAGCAGCTTATGGGCTAGCGGCCACAATGAGCAGTTCTTC
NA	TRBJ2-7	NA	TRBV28	CASRISVDEQYF	TGTGCCAGCAGAATTTCTGTAGACGAGCAGTACTTC
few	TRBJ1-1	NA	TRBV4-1	CASSQEGLPMNTEAFF	TGCGCCAGCAGCCAAGAGGGGCTGCCCATGAACACTGAAGCTTTCTTT
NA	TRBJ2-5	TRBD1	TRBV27	CASTPTGKETQYF	TGTGCCAGCACCCCGACAGGGAAGGAGACCCAGTACTTC
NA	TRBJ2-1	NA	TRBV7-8	CASRSAAASRVSYNEQFF	TGTGCCAGCAGGTCCGCCGCCGCATCCAGAGTGTCTTACAATGAGCAGTTCTTC
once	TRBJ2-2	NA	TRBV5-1	CASSLVLAGNTGELFF	TGCGCCAGCAGCTTGGTCCTTGCGGGGAACACCGGGGAGCTGTTTTTT
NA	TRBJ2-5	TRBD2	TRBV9	CASSVVPFGGVQETQYF	TGTGCCAGCAGCGTAGTACCTTTTGGGGGGGTCCAAGAGACCCAGTACTTC
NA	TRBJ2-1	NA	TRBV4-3	CASSQTGLAGREQFF	TGCGCCAGCAGCCAGACAGGGTTAGCGGGACGTGAGCAGTTCTTC
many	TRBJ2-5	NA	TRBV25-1	CASSGGGQGQETQYF	TGTGCCAGCAGTGGAGGGGGGCAGGGGCAAGAGACCCAGTACTTC
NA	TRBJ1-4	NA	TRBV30	CAWSVRRKEKLFF	TGTGCCTGGAGTGTCAGGAGGAAAGAAAAACTGTTTTTT
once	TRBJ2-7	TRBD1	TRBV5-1	CASSPDRGVEQYF	TGCGCCAGCAGCCCGGACAGGGGAGTCGAGCAGTACTTC
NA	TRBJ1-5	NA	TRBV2	CASSLRTAKNQPQHF	TGTGCCAGCAGCCTACGGACGGCCAAAAATCAGCCCCAGCATTTT
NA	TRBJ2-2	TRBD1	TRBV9	CASSPRPRTGIGELFF	TGTGCCAGCAGCCCACGTCCGAGGACAGGGATCGGGGAGCTGTTTTTT
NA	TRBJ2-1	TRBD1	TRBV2	CASSRDRGGSYNEQFF	TGTGCCAGCAGTCGGGACAGGGGGGGCTCCTACAATGAGCAGTTCTTC
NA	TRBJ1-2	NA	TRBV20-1	CSARILGGYTF	TGCAGTGCTAGGATTCTGGGTGGCTACACCTTC
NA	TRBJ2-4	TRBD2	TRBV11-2	CASSPNSGRWDIQYF	TGTGCCAGCAGCCCGAATAGCGGGAGATGGGACATTCAGTACTTC
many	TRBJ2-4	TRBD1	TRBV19	CASSIGTGVGNIQYF	TGTGCCAGTAGTATCGGGACAGGGGTTGGGAACATTCAGTACTTC